This TCR beta chain was sequenced for a study of cytomegalovirus exposure and HLA in healthy donors. With 60 Vbeta and 13 Jbeta primers, the PCR was carried out. Generated by immunoSEQ multiplex PCR, the TCRdb table keeps only in-frame clones and is missing some. This sample carries some 180,000 clones, 85% of them seen once, and the ten largest clones take about 2.5%. The CDR3 totals 14 residues. Germline V gives CDR1 SGHAT, CDR2 FQNNGV. V lost 5 bases to trimming and J lost 5 bases, with 15 bases between them. V is TRBV11-2 and J is TRBJ2-5; D remains unclear. Sequences were obtained from PBMCs. The TCR was taken from a woman aged 45-65 years in good health and CMV-seronegative. The CDR3 is CASSPNPGSETQYF. The DNA for the CDR3 is TGTGCCAGCAGCCCCAACCCAGGCTCCGAGACCCAGTACTTC.